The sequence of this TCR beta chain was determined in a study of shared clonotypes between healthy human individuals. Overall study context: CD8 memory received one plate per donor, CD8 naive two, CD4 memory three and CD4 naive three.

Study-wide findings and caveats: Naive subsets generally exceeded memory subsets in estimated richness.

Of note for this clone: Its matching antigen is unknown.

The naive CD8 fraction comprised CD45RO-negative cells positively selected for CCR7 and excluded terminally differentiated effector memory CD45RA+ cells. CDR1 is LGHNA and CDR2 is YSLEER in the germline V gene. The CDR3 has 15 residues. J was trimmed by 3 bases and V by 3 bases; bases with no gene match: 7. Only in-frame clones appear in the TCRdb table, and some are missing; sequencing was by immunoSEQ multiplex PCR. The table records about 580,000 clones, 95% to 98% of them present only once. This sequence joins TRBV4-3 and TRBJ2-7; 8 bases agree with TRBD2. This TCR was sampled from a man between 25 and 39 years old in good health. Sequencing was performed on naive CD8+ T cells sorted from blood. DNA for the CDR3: TGCGCCAGCAGCCAGACTAGCGCGACGGTCTACGAGCAGTACTTC. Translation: CASSQTSATVYEQYF.